This TCR beta chain stems from a study of blood T cell repertoires in COVID-19 (dated by TCRdb to 2020 to 2021). Broadly, across the study: Samples from collaborators originated in the United States, Italy and Spain and spanned both the acute and convalescent phases of COVID-19. The material from the prospective study consisted of cDNA or gDNA derived from T cells, B-cell-depleted T cells, or PBMCs. The dataset comprised deeply sampled blood TCRbeta repertoires from subjects exposed to, actively infected with, or recovered from COVID-19. A freely available public database, intended as a resource for researchers studying the immune response to SARS-CoV-2, is where the repertoires were released. Samples came from the ongoing ImmuneRACE study (first 160 participants) plus 1,254 subjects from 6 global collaborators. Sample metadata almost always included a de-identified subject ID, COVID-19 status, age in years and sex. Where HLA class I and class II types were available, the types were taken from metadata supplied by the sample provider, not from assay-based typing.

TCRbeta CDR3 regions were amplified from genomic DNA using the immunoSEQ Assay, a bias-controlled multiplex PCR. For the original study's pipeline: The number of nucleated cells in each sample was estimated from the amplification of reference gene primers within the assay. Sequence reads were collapsed and filtered to measure the absolute abundance of every unique TCRbeta CDR3 rearrangement. Productive Simpson clonality was computed per sample as the square root of Simpson's diversity index over productive rearrangements. Imported from immuneACCESS, the table was reduced by TCRdb to in-frame sequences with V and J called. These copies leave out some clones; in studies compared against another copy, an unresolved V gene accounts for under half, and the cause of the remainder is not known. V, J and clone size derive from that table, while D and trimming were established from the DNA sequence. The sample includes about 160,000 clones, with about 85% observed a single time. The top ten constitute 7% to 10% of the sample.

V is reduced by 5 bases and J by 5 bases, leaving a spacing of 11 bases between them. Inclusive of the bounding cysteine and phenylalanine, the CDR3 is 13 residues long. Only the CDR3 portion is preserved as DNA: 39 bases, with reading frame beginning at the first base. The germline V gene yields SGDLS for CDR1 and YYNGEE for CDR2. One collaborating source in Seattle enrolled patients during active infection and followed them longitudinally through the course of disease. Collaborating institutions collected whole blood in K2EDTA tubes following their own protocols. For TCRbeta analysis, collaborators shipped samples as frozen whole blood, isolated PBMCs, or DNA extracted from either of those sample types. Note on this clone: The antigen it recognizes is unknown. No clone much larger than this one lies a single base away; base qualities are absent.

What the study reported, not specific to this receptor: The quantity of clinical and demographic metadata differed by source and by participant and was supplied without curation.

The origin of this receptor is a woman aged 55-70 years with COVID-19, enrolled during active disease. This sequence uses TRBV9 and TRBJ1-5; tentative D gene TRBD1, with 6 bases matching. Sequenced sample: peripheral blood. The encoded CDR3 is CASSGDIYQPQHF. DNA sequence: TGTGCCAGCAGTGGGGACATCTATCAGCCCCAGCATTTT.